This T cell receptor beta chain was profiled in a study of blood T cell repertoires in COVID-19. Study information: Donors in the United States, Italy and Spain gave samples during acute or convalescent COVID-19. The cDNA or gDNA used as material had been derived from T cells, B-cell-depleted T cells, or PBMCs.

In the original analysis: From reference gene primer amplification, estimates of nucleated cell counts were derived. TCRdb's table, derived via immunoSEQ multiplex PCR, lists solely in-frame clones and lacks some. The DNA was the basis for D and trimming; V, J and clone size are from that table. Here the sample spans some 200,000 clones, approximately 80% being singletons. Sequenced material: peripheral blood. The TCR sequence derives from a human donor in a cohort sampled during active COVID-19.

CDR3 nucleotides: TGTGCCAGCGGCCGGGGAAGACTTCAAGAGACCCAGTACTTC. This sequence encodes CASGRGRLQETQYF. The rearrangement uses TRBV6-5 and TRBJ2-5; D may be TRBD2 (5 bases). The CDR3 is made up of 14 amino acids. Germline CDR1 MNHEY, CDR2 SVGAGI. Trimming took 8 bases from V and 2 from J, leaving 15 bases between them.